These 27 T cell receptor beta chains came from one sample sequenced in a study of neurological immune-mediated disorders. One entry per CDR3 protein results from TCRdb running MiXCR on the 5' RACE reads. There are some 28,000 distinct CDR3 sequences in the sample; under 30% occur only once, and roughly 29% lies in the top ten. Sequencing was carried out using CD4+ T cells from blood. The receptors shown here come from a man aged 50-59 years with HTLV-1-associated myelopathy (HAM/TSP).

This clonotype has at least ten counts. V usage is TRBV10-2 and J usage is TRBJ1-5, with D unresolved. Between the trimmed V and J ends, which lost 3 bases and 1 base, there was a span of 22 bases. Germline V gene sequence: CDR1 WSHSY, CDR2 SAAADI. This CDR3 comprises 19 residues. Here the CDR3 reads CASSEGSAISTRSNQPQHF. The CDR3 DNA sequence: TGCGCCAGCAGTGAAGGTTCGGCTATATCAACGAGGAGCAATCAGCCCCAGCATTTT.

This clonotype was seen many times. The chain joins TRBV20-1 to TRBJ1-2, with TRBD1 matching 8 bases. Trimming cost V 5 bases and J 5 bases; bases outside gene matches: 4. CDR1 is DFQATT and CDR2 is SNEGSKA in the germline V gene (reference sequence). The CDR3 totals 12 residues. The CDR3 coding sequence is TGCAGTGCTGGACAGGGCCCATATGGCTACACCTTC. It encodes CSAGQGPYGYTF.

Concerning this clonotype itself: This may be a read error: a much more frequent sequence differs by one nucleotide. This chain joins TRBV10-3 and TRBJ2-1; 7 bases align to TRBD2. V gave up 6 bases and J gave up 10 bases; unmatched junction bases: 9. This CDR3 region has 13 residues. Germline-derived CDR1 and CDR2 are ENHRY and SYGVKD. The CDR3 reads CAIRGLTGEEQFF. The CDR3 bases are TGTGCCATCAGGGGACTAACGGGAGAGGAGCAGTTCTTC.

The rearrangement links TRBV21-1 to TRBJ1-6. TRBV21-1 is a documented pseudogene. The CDR3 runs 16 residues. In nucleotides, the CDR3 is TGTGCCAGCAGCCCTATGACGCGGGAGGTGGAATCACCCCTCCACTTT. Protein product: CASSPMTREVESPLHF.

This clonotype was detected only a few times. The chain couples TRBV20-1 to TRBJ2-1; D tentatively fits TRBD1 or TRBD2 (5 bases each). Germline assignment: CDR1 DFQATT and CDR2 SNEGSKA (reference sequence). This CDR3 region has 16 residues. Trimming took 0 bases from V and 7 from J, leaving 19 bases between them. CDR3 sequence (DNA): TGCAGTGCTAGAGACCCCCGGGGCGGGCAACGGAATGAGCAGTTCTTC. Protein: CSARDPRGGQRNEQFF.

This clonotype was observed many times. The genes are TRBV6-5 and TRBJ1-1; D unresolved. Germline loops: CDR1 MNHEY, CDR2 SVGAGI. The germline V and J ends were trimmed by 6 bases and 1 base, with 9 bases remaining between them. The CDR3 is 13 amino acids. The CDR3 bases are TGTGCCAGCAGAATTGATGGGAACACTGAAGCTTTCTTT. Its protein is CASRIDGNTEAFF.

This clonotype was seen repeatedly, ten times or more. The CDR3 loop reads CASSLGGGRVVYEQYF. In nucleotides, the CDR3 is TGTGCCAGCAGTTTAGGAGGCGGGAGGGTCGTATACGAGCAGTACTTC. This rearrangement joins TRBV12-3 or TRBV12-4 to TRBJ2-7; 9 nucleotides agree with TRBD2. The CDR3 sequence is 16 residues long. Trimming took 1 base from V and 4 from J; bases not matched to a gene: 8.

This clonotype was picked up many times. The V and J genes are TRBV2 and TRBJ2-3; D may be TRBD1 (5 bases). V gave up 5 bases and J gave up 5 bases, with 5 bases separating them. Germline V gene lookup returns CDR1 SNHLY and CDR2 FYNNEI. The CDR3 is made up of 11 amino acids. The CDR3 bases are TGTGCCAGCAGTCAGGGAGATACGCAGTATTTT. Protein product: CASSQGDTQYF.

This clonotype was counted at least ten times. The chain couples TRBV2 to TRBJ1-4, with D tentatively TRBD1 (6 bases). The CDR3 consists of 15 residues. The ends were cut back, 2 bases at V and 8 bases at J, with 15 bases in the middle. Germline loops: CDR1 SNHLY, CDR2 FYNNEI. The CDR3 DNA reads TGTGCCAGCAGTGAACTGTCGGGGGCGCGAGAAAAACTGTTTTTT. Amino acid sequence: CASSELSGAREKLFF. Full variable domain (outside the CDR3, taken from reference TRBV2 and TRBJ1-4): EPEVTQTPSHQVTQMGQEVILRCVPISNHLYFYWYRQILGQKVEFLVSFYNNEISEKSEIFDDQFSVERPDGSNFTLKIRSTKLEDSAMYFCASSELSGAREKLFFGSGTQLSVL.

Ten or more counts support this clonotype. This rearrangement joins TRBV7-9 to TRBJ1-2, with D possibly matching TRBD1 (5 bases). Between the trimmed V and J ends, which lost 2 bases and 8 bases, there was a span of 12 bases. Per the germline V gene, CDR1 is SEHNR and CDR2 is FQNEAQ (reference sequence). There are 13 residues in the CDR3. The CDR3 here is CASSLQGGGGYTF. CDR3 DNA sequence: TGTGCCAGCAGCTTACAGGGTGGTGGCGGCTACACCTTC.

The gene calls are TRBV7-8 and TRBJ1-1; TRBD1 agrees at 9 bases. In germline, CDR1 is SGHVS, CDR2 FQNEAQ. The CDR3 has 15 residues. Trimming at V came to 1 base and at J to 1 base, leaving 1 base not matched to a gene. The chain's CDR3 is CASSLGQGGNTEAFF. The CDR3 DNA reads as TGTGCCAGCAGCTTAGGACAGGGGGGGAACACTGAAGCTTTCTTT.

This clonotype was counted many times. The chain recombines TRBV12-3 or TRBV12-4 with TRBJ1-3, with D perhaps TRBD1 (6 bases). The CDR3 has 14 amino acids. Trimming pared 3 bases from V and 5 bases from J, leaving 11 bases between. The CDR3 reads CASSFGRGRNTIYF. The CDR3 DNA reads as TGTGCCAGCAGTTTCGGCAGGGGTAGAAACACCATATATTTT.

The V gene is TRBV7-2, the J gene TRBJ1-2; D unresolved. The CDR3 covers 15 residues. Between the trimmed V and J ends, which lost 1 base and 5 bases, there was a span of 14 bases. The germline CDR1 and CDR2 sequences are SGHTA and FQGNSA. CDR3 residues: CASSLGALPRYGYTF. The CDR3, as DNA: TGTGCCAGCAGCTTAGGGGCACTCCCTCGGTATGGCTACACCTTC.

This clonotype was counted many times. The CDR3 sequence is CATSRSAGHRANTEAFF. CDR3 sequence (DNA): TGTGCCACCAGCAGGTCGGCAGGACACCGGGCGAACACTGAAGCTTTCTTT. The chain recombines TRBV15 with TRBJ1-1, with D possibly matching TRBD1 (5 bases). V was shortened by 3 bases and J by 1 base, with 18 bases between the two germline ends. CDR3 length equals 17 residues. Germline CDR1 LNHNV, CDR2 YYDKDF (reference sequence).

This clonotype was picked up many times. V and J are TRBV20-1 and TRBJ2-5; D is possibly TRBD1 (6 bases). This CDR3 region has 13 residues. The V gene's germline CDR1 is DFQATT and CDR2 SNEGSKA (reference sequence). The V end was cut by 6 bases, the J end by 1 base, with 12 bases between. The CDR3 DNA reads as TGCAGTGCCGCGAGAGGGGGCCAAGAGACCCAGTACTTC. It specifies CSAARGGQETQYF.

This clonotype has a count of ten or more. The genes are TRBV5-1 and TRBJ2-3; D unclear. The CDR3 length is 11 residues. Trimming left V 3 bases short and J 3 bases short, with 2 bases between. Germline V gene data show CDR1 as SGHRS and CDR2 as YFSETQ. CDR3 coding DNA: TGCGCCAGCAGCTCGACAGATACGCAGTATTTT. Translated, it gives CASSSTDTQYF.

This clonotype occurred many times. The chain combines TRBV7-3 with TRBJ2-3; 9 nucleotides align to TRBD2. Germline V CDR1 and CDR2: SGHTA, FQGTGA. This CDR3 spans 16 amino acids. V was clipped by 5 bases and J by 8 bases; unmatched bases: 14. The CDR3 here is CASSPGTSSRFTTQYF. The CDR3 bases are TGTGCCAGCAGCCCCGGGACTAGCTCCCGGTTTACTACGCAGTATTTT.

This chain uses TRBV7-6 with TRBJ2-2; D is unclear. The CDR3 extends over 17 amino acids. Germline V lookup: CDR1 SGHVS, CDR2 FNYEAQ. V lost 1 base and J 0 bases, leaving 12 bases between the germline ends. The CDR3 sequence is CASSLGGAIANTGELFF. In nucleotides, the CDR3 is TGTGCCAGCAGCTTAGGTGGAGCCATAGCGAACACCGGGGAGCTGTTTTTT.

This clonotype occurred many times. This sequence joins TRBV20-1 and TRBJ2-5; 8 nucleotides agree with TRBD1. From germline, CDR1 is DFQATT and CDR2 SNEGSKA (reference sequence). The junction had 10 bases not matched to a gene; V was cut back by 5 bases and J by 2 bases. CDR3 length: 15 amino acids. The CDR3 DNA is TGCAGTGCTGGACAGGGCCGATGGATTCAAGAGACCCAGTACTTC. It encodes CSAGQGRWIQETQYF.

This clonotype was recorded at least ten times. V is TRBV7-3 and J is TRBJ1-1, with no clear D. Germline CDR1 is SGHTA and CDR2 is FQGTGA. The CDR3 is 13 residues long. Deletions cut 0 bases from V and 6 bases from J, with 8 bases between. CDR3 in DNA: TGTGCCAGCAGCTTAACCCCCATCGCTGAAGCTTTCTTT. Translated, it gives CASSLTPIAEAFF.

This clonotype was seen only once. The chain is built from TRBV20-1 and TRBJ1-3; a weak D match, TRBD1 (5 bases). Trimming pared 5 bases from V and 3 bases from J, leaving 14 bases between. Germline loops: CDR1 DFQATT, CDR2 SNEGSKA (reference sequence). The CDR3 covers 14 residues. The CDR3 region has the DNA TGCAGTGCTCCGGGGCCAGCGCATGGAAACACCATATATTTT. Protein product: CSAPGPAHGNTIYF.

This clonotype occurred many times. The CDR3 nucleotides are TGTGCCAGCAGCATCCGGGGGGGTTCTGATGGCTACACCTTC. Its translation: CASSIRGGSDGYTF. The gene calls are TRBV7-2 and TRBJ1-2, with a weak D call TRBD1 (5 bases). In germline, CDR1 is SGHTA, CDR2 FQGNSA. The CDR3 is made up of 14 amino acids. V was shortened by 5 bases and J by 6 bases, with 16 bases between the two germline ends. The variable domain in full, with the rest retrieved from reference TRBV7-2 and TRBJ1-2, is GAGVSQSPSNKVTEKGKDVELRCDPISGHTALYWYRQSLGQGLEFLIYFQGNSAPDKSGLPSDRFSAERTGGSVSTLTIQRTQQEDSAVYLCASSIRGGSDGYTFGSGTRLTVV.

This chain connects TRBV7-9 to TRBJ1-2, with TRBD1 as a possible D gene (6 bases). CDR3 size: 15 residues. Looked up from germline, CDR1 is SEHNR and CDR2 is FQNEAQ (reference sequence). V shed 5 bases and J shed 2 bases, with 15 bases lying between them. As DNA, the CDR3 is TGTGCCAGCAGCCGATCAGGGGTTTTGAACTATGGCTACACCTTC. Protein: CASSRSGVLNYGYTF.

The chain joins TRBV6-5 to TRBJ2-1, with D perhaps matching TRBD2 (6 bases). Germline CDR1 is MNHEY and CDR2 is SVGAGI. With 6 bases removed from V and 8 bases from J, the gap between germline ends came to 20 bases. CDR3 length: 15 residues. The CDR3 DNA reads as TGTGCCAGCAGCCCCGAGAGAGCGGGTTCGTATGAGCAGTTCTTC. It yields the protein CASSPERAGSYEQFF.

This clonotype was detected ten times or more. V usage is TRBV9 and J usage is TRBJ1-2; a possible D gene is TRBD1 (5 bases). Trimming left V 4 bases short and J 0 bases short, with 10 bases between. The CDR3 has 14 residues. The V gene's germline CDR1 is SGDLS and CDR2 YYNGEE. The CDR3 DNA is TGTGCCAGCAGCCCCCCAGGGTCTAACTATGGCTACACCTTC. It encodes CASSPPGSNYGYTF.

This clonotype was found many times. The J gene is TRBJ1-5, the V gene TRBV7-9; no clear D. The V gene lost 3 bases and the J gene lost 5 bases, with 5 bases spanning the gap. Germline V gene data show CDR1 as SEHNR and CDR2 as FQNEAQ (reference sequence). The CDR3 consists of 12 residues. The CDR3 here is CASSFDYQPQHF. In DNA, the CDR3 is TGTGCCAGCAGCTTTGATTATCAGCCCCAGCATTTT.

There are many counts of this clonotype. V is TRBV7-9 and J is TRBJ1-1; D not certain. Germline lookup yields CDR1 SEHNR and CDR2 FQNEAQ (reference sequence). CDR3 length equals 16 residues. Deletions cut 4 bases from V and 8 bases from J, with 23 bases between. The DNA for the CDR3 is TGTGCCAGCAGCTCCTATCAGTCCGGGAGCAGAGCCGAAGCTTTCTTT. Encoded protein: CASSSYQSGSRAEAFF.